This TCR beta chain was identified during a study of blood T cell repertoires in COVID-19. For the study at large: Acute-phase and convalescent COVID-19 samples originated in the United States, Italy and Spain. PBMCs, B-cell-depleted T cells, or T cells were the source of the cDNA or gDNA that made up the material.

Adults between roughly 18 and 95 years of age took part from fewer than 30 US areas. How the authors handled the data: Amplification of reference gene primers provided the estimated nucleated cell counts. The repertoire was sequenced with immunoSEQ multiplex PCR; TCRdb's copy has only in-frame clones and lacks some. The DNA was the basis for D and trimming; V, J and clone size are from that table. The profile shows 430,000 or so clones, over 75% of them singletons. This CDR3 has 14 residues. Germline V gene data show CDR1 as SGHTA and CDR2 as FQGNSA. The junction had 6 bases not matched to a gene; V was cut back by 8 bases and J by 7 bases.

The chain employs TRBV7-2 and TRBJ1-6; 9 bases align to TRBD1. Material for sequencing was PBMCs or T cells enriched from blood (not recorded which). This sequence originates from a young woman who had been exposed to COVID-19. The CDR3, as DNA: TGTGCCAGCGGACTACAGGGGGCCAATTCACCCCTCCACTTT. This gives the protein CASGLQGANSPLHF.